The source of this T cell receptor beta chain is a study of glioma-infiltrating T cells. The study, taken as a whole, reports: Very few CDR3 sequences were shared between tissue and blood. Gliomas, especially low-grade, showed above-expected tissue-blood divergence; non-neoplastic patients showed below.

Using RNA template, CDR3s of TCR alpha and beta were amplified with iRepertoire arm-PCR. One entry per CDR3 protein, called by TCRdb with MiXCR from the multiplex PCR reads. The sample shows tens of thousands of distinct CDR3 sequences, around 40% of them seen only once. There are a few counts of this clonotype. Its antigen is not identified. This receptor was identified in a human donor with low-grade glioma or glioblastoma, undergoing nonglioma brain surgery, or in good health (not recorded which). Material: glioma tissue, nonneoplastic brain tissue, or PBMCs (not recorded which).

CDR3 in DNA: TGCAGCGTTGAGGAAACACAGGGGCAGCCCCAGCATTTT. Its translation: CSVEETQGQPQHF. The chain links TRBV29-1 to TRBJ1-5, with 7 bases identical to TRBD1. The V and J ends lost 3 bases and 7 bases, in that order; junction bases with no gene match: 6. The CDR3 has 13 residues. Germline V gives CDR1 SQVTM, CDR2 ANQGSEA.